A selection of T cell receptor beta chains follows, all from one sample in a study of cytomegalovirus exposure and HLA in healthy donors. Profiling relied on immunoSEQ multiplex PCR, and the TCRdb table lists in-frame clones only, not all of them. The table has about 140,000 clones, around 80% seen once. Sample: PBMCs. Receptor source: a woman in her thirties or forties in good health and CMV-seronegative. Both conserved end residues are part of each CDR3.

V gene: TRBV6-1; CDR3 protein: CASSVTGVDTQYF
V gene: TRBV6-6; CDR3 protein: CASSNRGQFYGYTF
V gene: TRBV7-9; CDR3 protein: CASSLRRQGGLGTQYF
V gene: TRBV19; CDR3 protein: CASSINRDQNSPLHF
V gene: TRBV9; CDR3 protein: CASSLGLAGNTGELFF
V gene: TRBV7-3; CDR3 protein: CASSLGTGGYGYTF
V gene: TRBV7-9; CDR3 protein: CASSPGTGPYNEQFF
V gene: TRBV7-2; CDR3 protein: CASSLASGVDTGELFF
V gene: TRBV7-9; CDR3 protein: CSSSLARTSGRAGNEQFF
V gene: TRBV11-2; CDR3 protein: CASSLGLGGGQPQHF
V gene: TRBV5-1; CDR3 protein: CASQGDGNTIYF
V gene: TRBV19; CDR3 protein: CASSNSPNTEAFF
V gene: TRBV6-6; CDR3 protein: CASSGGLGDTQYF
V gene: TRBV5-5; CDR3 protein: CASRLTGANTGELFF
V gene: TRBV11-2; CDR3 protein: CASSPQGLAGTDTQYF
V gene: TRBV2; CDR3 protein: CASSGTGGMSPLHF
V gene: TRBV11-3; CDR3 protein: CASSLNAGSYEQYF
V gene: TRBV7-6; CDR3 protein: CASTEKGGYAQKAFF
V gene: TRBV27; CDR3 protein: CASSLSARGAGYTF
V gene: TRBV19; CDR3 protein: CASSINRDTNEQYF
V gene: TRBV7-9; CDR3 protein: CASSLVQGPNYGYTF
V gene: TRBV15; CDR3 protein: CATSTQQGTEAFF
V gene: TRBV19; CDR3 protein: CASGQRTNGEQYF
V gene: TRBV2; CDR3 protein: CASSVDRGLGIQYF
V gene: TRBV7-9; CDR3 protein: CASSLVRYEQYF
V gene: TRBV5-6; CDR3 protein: CASSFYRSSGNTIYF
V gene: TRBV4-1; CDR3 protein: CASSQTSGVSYGYTF
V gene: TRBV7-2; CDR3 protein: CASSFLAQGGELFF
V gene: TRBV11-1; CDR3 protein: CASSAHRVLKVYEQYF
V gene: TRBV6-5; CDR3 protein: CASSSSGQRANEKLFF
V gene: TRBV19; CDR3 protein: CASSNRFRAGAPYEQYF
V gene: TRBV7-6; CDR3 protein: CASSSGQPSYEQYF
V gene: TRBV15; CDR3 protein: CATSRTLLNAYNEQFF
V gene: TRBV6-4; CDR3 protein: CASSGTSGQETQYF
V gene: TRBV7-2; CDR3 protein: CASSLFAGGEETQYF
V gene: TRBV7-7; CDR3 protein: CASSAGTGAPDTQYF
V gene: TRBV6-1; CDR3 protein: CASPAGVSGNTIYF
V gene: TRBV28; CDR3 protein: CASISRVAKETQYF
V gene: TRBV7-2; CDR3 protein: CASSLAPGTVNPFSTDTQYF
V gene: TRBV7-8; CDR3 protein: CASSLTQGAFGETQYF
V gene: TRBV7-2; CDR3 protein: CASSFSSGGTSGAQYF
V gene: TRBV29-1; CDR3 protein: CSVALARDTEAFF
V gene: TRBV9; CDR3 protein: CASSDSLLAGGLVSSYEQYF
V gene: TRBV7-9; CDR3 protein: CASSPDRGYEQYF
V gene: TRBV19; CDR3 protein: CASSIQTGIGGYTF
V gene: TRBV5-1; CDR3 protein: CASSQTGGYEKLFF
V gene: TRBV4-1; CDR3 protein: CASSQWTGLTYEQYF
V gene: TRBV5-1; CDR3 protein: CASSVLAGSSYEQYF
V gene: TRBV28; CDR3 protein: CASSSTGTGDYEQYF
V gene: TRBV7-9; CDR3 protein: CASSLPLAGGPNEQFF
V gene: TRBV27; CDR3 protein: CASGYTGVDYGYTF
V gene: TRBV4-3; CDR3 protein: CASSQEGWGRAYNEQFF
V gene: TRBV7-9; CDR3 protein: CASSPSGGHEQYF
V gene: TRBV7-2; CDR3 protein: CASSLRQGSVGAKNSQYF
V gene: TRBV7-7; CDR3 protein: CASSRDFQETQYF
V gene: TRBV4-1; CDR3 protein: CASSQDPAGVVETQYF
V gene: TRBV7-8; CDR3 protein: CASSRGQGPNTGELFF